Following are 30 T cell receptor beta chains from one sample sequenced in a study of human T cells and chemical hapten exposure. Time point specified: patch test 2, 6 weeks after DPC sensitization. The treatment was: therapeutic diphenylcyclopropenone sensitization with weekly scalp DPC. TCRdb redid the calling of the RACE reads with MiXCR, one entry per CDR3 protein. The sample yields 360,000 or so distinct CDR3 sequences, around 6% seen once. The sample consisted of whole blood, taken in connection with sensitization to the hapten diphenylcyclopropenone (DPC). The receptors here all came from a young woman with alopecia areata. Some clones in this sample may be carry-over from other donors' samples.

This clonotype was seen only a few times. The chain carries TRBV10-3 and TRBJ2-3; D unclear. Trimming removed 3 bases at V and 3 bases at J, with 10 bases between. CDR1 is ENHRY, CDR2 SYGVKD, per germline. The CDR3 is 14 residues long. The CDR3 loop is CAISDAGSTDTQYF. For the CDR3, the DNA is TGTGCCATCAGTGATGCAGGATCAACAGATACGCAGTATTTT.

The chain uses TRBV6-5 and TRBJ2-1, with 7 bases identical to TRBD1. Germline lookup yields CDR1 MNHEY and CDR2 SVGAGI. The J segment lost 2 bases and the V segment lost 5 bases, leaving 9 bases of the junction unmatched. CDR3 length: 16 residues. The CDR3 DNA follows: TGTGCCAGCAGTCCCACAGGGGTTGCCCCCTACAATGAGCAGTTCTTC. Translating gives CASSPTGVAPYNEQFF.

The chain has TRBV11-1 and TRBJ2-1; D possibly matches TRBD1 or TRBD2 (5 bases each). The CDR3 contains 16 residues. Germline CDR1 reads SGHAT; CDR2 reads FQDESV (reference sequence). Deletions cut 2 bases from V and 0 bases from J, with 11 bases between. The CDR3 reads CASSLRGRSSYNEQFF. The CDR3, as DNA: TGTGCCAGCAGCTTACGGGGCAGGAGCTCCTACAATGAGCAGTTCTTC.

This clonotype was recorded many times. V is TRBV18 and J is TRBJ1-2, with 7 bases lining up with TRBD1. The V and J ends lost 1 base and 4 bases, in that order; junction bases with no gene match: 0. Germline V gene sequence: CDR1 KGHSH, CDR2 LQKENI. This CDR3 spans 13 amino acids. Here the CDR3 reads CASSPQGAYGYTF. The DNA for the CDR3 is TGTGCCAGCTCACCACAGGGGGCCTATGGCTACACCTTC. Full variable domain (rest looked up from reference TRBV18 and TRBJ1-2): NAGVMQNPRHLVRRRGQEARLRCSPMKGHSHVYWYRQLPEEGLKFMVYLQKENIIDESGMPKERFSAEFPKEGPSILRIQQVVRGDSAAYFCASSPQGAYGYTFGSGTRLTVV.

This clonotype was detected only a few times. The chain recombines TRBV18 with TRBJ1-3; 7 bases map to TRBD1. With 6 bases clipped from V and 0 bases from J, the junction kept 17 bases outside the gene matches. The CDR3 sequence is 19 residues long. CDR1 is KGHSH and CDR2 is LQKENI in the germline V gene. The CDR3 coding sequence is TGTGCCAGCTCGCGTAACCGGGACAGCCTACGTCGCTCTGGAAACACCATATATTTT. Protein product: CASSRNRDSLRRSGNTIYF.

The genes are TRBV5-1 and TRBJ2-7; D is perhaps TRBD2 (5 bases). Germline CDR1 SGHRS, CDR2 YFSETQ. The CDR3 consists of 16 residues. The germline V and J ends were trimmed by 3 bases and 2 bases, with 18 bases remaining between them. CDR3 protein: CASSSLQRALTYEQYF. In DNA form, the CDR3 reads TGCGCCAGCAGCTCGCTACAGAGGGCTTTAACCTACGAGCAGTACTTC.

The chain is built from TRBV6-6 and TRBJ2-5; no reliable D call. The CDR3 length is 12 residues. The V end lost 4 bases, the J end lost 7 bases, and 10 bases lay between the germline ends. Germline loops: CDR1 MNHNY, CDR2 SVGAGI (reference sequence). The CDR3 here is CASSSVDGTQYF. The CDR3 coding sequence is TGTGCCAGCAGTTCCGTAGACGGGACCCAGTACTTC.

This clonotype came up many times. The CDR3 DNA reads TGTGCCAGCAGCCAAGACTCATTTGGCTCCTATAATTCACCCCTCCACTTT. Amino acid sequence: CASSQDSFGSYNSPLHF. This chain joins TRBV4-2 and TRBJ1-6; D gene uncertain. V lost 0 bases and J 0 bases, leaving 9 bases between the germline ends. There are 17 residues in the CDR3. Looked up from germline, CDR1 is LGHNA and CDR2 is YNFKEQ.

In this sample, this clonotype turned up a few times. The chain employs TRBV13 and TRBJ2-3; tentative D call: TRBD1 (6 bases). Trimming removed 1 base at V and 3 bases at J, with 11 bases between. CDR3 length: 15 amino acids. The germline CDR1 and CDR2 sequences are PRHDT and FYEKMQ (reference sequence). The CDR3 DNA follows: TGTGCCAGCAGCTTAGATGGGGGCCAGACAGATACGCAGTATTTT. This gives the protein CASSLDGGQTDTQYF.

The J gene is TRBJ2-5, the V gene TRBV28; no firm D call. Per the germline V gene, CDR1 is MDHEN and CDR2 is SYDVKM. V lost 6 bases to trimming and J lost 2 bases, with 19 bases between them. The length of the CDR3 is 16 residues. In DNA, the CDR3 is TGTGCCAGCAGCCCCATCTCGCTGGGGTATCAAGAGACCCAGTACTTC. Translation: CASSPISLGYQETQYF.

The V gene is TRBV6-6, the J gene TRBJ1-2; 7 bases are shared with TRBD1. This CDR3 region has 13 residues. J was trimmed by 7 bases and V by 6 bases; bases with no gene match: 8. Looked up from germline, CDR1 is MNHNY and CDR2 is SVGAGI (reference sequence). The CDR3 protein is CASRSTGAGGYTF. CDR3 nucleotides: TGTGCCAGCAGATCCACAGGGGCCGGTGGCTACACCTTC.

V gene TRBV4-3 combines with J gene TRBJ1-1; 7 nucleotides match TRBD1. This CDR3 is built from 17 residues. V was clipped by 0 bases and J by 0 bases; unmatched bases: 7. The germline V gene has CDR1 LGHNA and CDR2 YSLEER. The CDR3 nucleotides read TGCGCCAGCAGCCAAGAAGTGCAGGGGGGACTGAACACTGAAGCTTTCTTT. It specifies CASSQEVQGGLNTEAFF.

This clonotype was picked up many times. The rearrangement joins TRBV6-2 or TRBV6-3 to TRBJ2-4; 10 bases line up with TRBD2. This CDR3 contains 16 residues. Germline V CDR1 and CDR2: MNHEY, SVGEGT. J gave up 6 bases and V 8 bases, and 13 bases lay outside the gene matches. The CDR3 DNA is TGTGCCAGCTCCTTAGGCGCTAGCGGGGGAGCAAACATTCAGTACTTC. Its protein product is CASSLGASGGANIQYF.

This clonotype was counted many times. The rearrangement links TRBV5-1 to TRBJ1-6; D perhaps matches TRBD1 (6 bases). Germline V gene data show CDR1 as SGHRS and CDR2 as YFSETQ. V gave up 1 base and J gave up 4 bases, with 12 bases separating them. CDR3 length equals 16 residues. The CDR3 sequence: CASSLWGQGYNSPLHF. Written as DNA, the CDR3 is TGCGCCAGCAGCTTGTGGGGGCAGGGATATAATTCACCCCTCCACTTT.

The V gene is TRBV6-4, the J gene TRBJ2-3; the D gene is possibly TRBD1 (5 bases). This CDR3 has 13 amino acids. From germline, CDR1 is MRHNA and CDR2 SNTAGT. V lost 3 bases and J 4 bases, leaving 8 bases between the germline ends. CDR3 bases: TGTGCCAGCAGTGAATGGGGCGCAGATACGCAGTATTTT. Its protein product is CASSEWGADTQYF.

This clonotype was picked up many times. V is TRBV5-1 and J is TRBJ1-6; TRBD1 is a possible D gene (6 bases). Germline assignment: CDR1 SGHRS and CDR2 YFSETQ. The ends were cut back, 3 bases at V and 8 bases at J, with 18 bases in the middle. CDR3 length equals 16 residues. This CDR3 is CASSWGAGLDDSPLHF. The CDR3 DNA reads TGCGCCAGCAGCTGGGGGGCAGGGTTGGATGATTCACCCCTCCACTTT.

This clonotype was picked up many times. The gene calls are TRBV29-1 and TRBJ2-3; D not resolved. V lost 4 bases and J 4 bases, leaving 9 bases between the germline ends. CDR1 is SQVTM and CDR2 is ANQGSEA in the germline V gene. The CDR3 is 12 residues long. CDR3 DNA: TGCAGCGTTGCCACATTAGCAGATACGCAGTATTTT. The encoded protein is CSVATLADTQYF.

This sequence joins TRBV5-1 and TRBJ2-3; D gene unclear. This CDR3 contains 15 residues. Germline CDR1 SGHRS, CDR2 YFSETQ. The V and J ends lost 1 base and 5 bases respectively, with 14 bases between them. In nucleotides, the CDR3 is TGCGCCAGCAGCTTGATCCGTGGCGCACAAGATACGCAGTATTTT. This codes for CASSLIRGAQDTQYF.

This clonotype was seen a handful of times. The genes are TRBV29-1 and TRBJ2-4, with D perhaps TRBD1 (5 bases). The V end was cut by 8 bases, the J end by 0 bases, with 17 bases between. The CDR3 is 15 residues long. Germline V gene lookup returns CDR1 SQVTM and CDR2 ANQGSEA. The CDR3 spells CSSYRPRLAKNIQYF. The CDR3 region has the DNA TGCAGCTCTTACAGGCCCAGACTAGCCAAAAACATTCAGTACTTC.

At least ten counts were recorded for this clonotype. The V and J genes are TRBV5-1 and TRBJ1-1, with D uncertain. Germline CDR1 is SGHRS and CDR2 is YFSETQ. V was shortened by 1 base and J by 1 base, with 8 bases between the two germline ends. The CDR3 consists of 14 residues. This chain's CDR3 is CASSLSLANTEAFF. CDR3 DNA: TGCGCCAGCAGCTTGAGTTTGGCGAACACTGAAGCTTTCTTT.

This clonotype was seen only a few times. The chain combines TRBV7-9 with TRBJ1-1, with D possibly matching TRBD1 (5 bases). The CDR3 has 18 amino acids. Trimming removed 7 bases at V and 2 bases at J, with 26 bases between. Germline CDR1 reads SEHNR; CDR2 reads FQNEAQ (reference sequence). The CDR3 bases are TGTGCCAGCATCCTTAGTAGGGGTTTCGGACGATATAACACTGAAGCTTTCTTT. Translation gives CASILSRGFGRYNTEAFF.

This clonotype was counted a few times. The rearrangement joins TRBV28 to TRBJ2-3, with TRBD1 matching over 7 bases. Per germline, CDR1 MDHEN and CDR2 SYDVKM. The CDR3 loop spans 15 amino acids. V trimming: 4 bases; J trimming: 0 bases; junction bases outside the gene matches: 4. CDR3 sequence: CASSYRTGSTDTQYF. CDR3 nucleotides: TGTGCCAGCAGTTACCGGACAGGTAGCACAGATACGCAGTATTTT.

This clonotype was found a few times. The chain is built from TRBV10-3 and TRBJ1-1, with D uncertain. Trimming cost V 6 bases and J 0 bases, with 11 bases left between them. The CDR3 has 14 amino acids. In germline, CDR1 is ENHRY, CDR2 SYGVKD. This CDR3 is CAIRRETMNTEAFF. CDR3 nucleotide sequence: TGTGCCATCAGGCGGGAGACAATGAACACTGAAGCTTTCTTT.

This clonotype was seen more than once but under ten times. The chain combines TRBV9 with TRBJ2-1; tentative D call: TRBD2 (5 bases). Germline V gene data show CDR1 as SGDLS and CDR2 as YYNGEE. This CDR3 has 14 amino acids. Between the trimmed V and J ends, which lost 4 bases and 6 bases, there was a span of 14 bases. In DNA, the CDR3 is TGTGCCAGCAGCCCGAGGGCGGGCTCCAATGAGCAGTTCTTC. This encodes CASSPRAGSNEQFF.

There are many counts of this clonotype. This rearrangement joins TRBV10-3 to TRBJ1-1; weak D call: TRBD1 (5 bases). The CDR3 sequence is 16 residues long. From germline, CDR1 is ENHRY and CDR2 SYGVKD. The V and J ends lost 4 bases and 1 base respectively, with 16 bases between them. The CDR3 region has the DNA TGTGCCATCAGTGGCCCACCGGCGGGGACGAACACTGAAGCTTTCTTT. This gives the protein CAISGPPAGTNTEAFF.

This clonotype was seen many times. The V call is TRBV5-6, the J call TRBJ2-1, with TRBD2 as a possible D gene (5 bases). The V gene lost 2 bases and the J gene lost 6 bases, with 15 bases spanning the gap. CDR1 and CDR2 from the germline V gene are SGHDT and YYEEEE. This CDR3 spans 15 amino acids. CDR3 sequence: CASSFWTDSSNEQFF. CDR3 nucleotides: TGTGCCAGCAGCTTTTGGACTGATAGCTCCAATGAGCAGTTCTTC.

In its sample, this clonotype was seen a few times. This chain uses TRBV9 with TRBJ1-3, with D uncertain. Trimming shortened V by 3 bases and J by 0 bases, and 7 bases separated the two germline ends. The CDR3 loop spans 14 amino acids. The V gene's germline CDR1 is SGDLS and CDR2 YYNGEE. CDR3 nucleotide sequence: TGTGCCAGCAGCGCCTACAGCTCTGGAAACACCATATATTTT. It translates to CASSAYSSGNTIYF.

This clonotype has just a few counts. The rearrangement joins TRBV6-6 to TRBJ2-1; D may be TRBD2 (5 bases). Germline V gene lookup returns CDR1 MNHNY and CDR2 SVGAGI (reference sequence). There are 13 residues in the CDR3. Trimming took 5 bases from V and 9 from J, leaving 14 bases between them. CDR3 residues: CASSPPPRGEQFF. The CDR3 DNA reads TGTGCCAGCAGTCCTCCGCCCCGGGGTGAGCAGTTCTTC.

This clonotype was seen more than once but under ten times. The chain is built from TRBV28 and TRBJ2-7; possibly TRBD1 for D (6 bases). Deletions cut 2 bases from V and 7 bases from J, with 15 bases between. The CDR3 is made up of 14 amino acids. Germline V gene sequence: CDR1 MDHEN, CDR2 SYDVKM. CDR3 in amino acids: CASSLGQSDSEQYF. CDR3 coding DNA: TGTGCCAGCAGTTTAGGACAGAGTGACTCTGAGCAGTACTTC. The variable domain in full, completed from reference TRBV28 and TRBJ2-7, reads DVKVTQSSRYLVKRTGEKVFLECVQDMDHENMFWYRQDPGLGLRLIYFSYDVKMKEKGDIPEGYSVSREKKERFSLILESASTNQTSMYLCASSLGQSDSEQYFGPGTRLTVT.

The chain combines TRBV14 with TRBJ2-3; 10 bases fit TRBD2. Germline V gene sequence: CDR1 SGHDN, CDR2 FVKESK. With V trimmed by 3 bases and J by 4 bases, 7 bases remained unmatched. The CDR3 is 16 residues long. CDR3 sequence reads: CASSQISSGGADTQYF. The CDR3 nucleotides are TGTGCCAGCAGCCAGATTTCTAGCGGGGGTGCAGATACGCAGTATTTT.